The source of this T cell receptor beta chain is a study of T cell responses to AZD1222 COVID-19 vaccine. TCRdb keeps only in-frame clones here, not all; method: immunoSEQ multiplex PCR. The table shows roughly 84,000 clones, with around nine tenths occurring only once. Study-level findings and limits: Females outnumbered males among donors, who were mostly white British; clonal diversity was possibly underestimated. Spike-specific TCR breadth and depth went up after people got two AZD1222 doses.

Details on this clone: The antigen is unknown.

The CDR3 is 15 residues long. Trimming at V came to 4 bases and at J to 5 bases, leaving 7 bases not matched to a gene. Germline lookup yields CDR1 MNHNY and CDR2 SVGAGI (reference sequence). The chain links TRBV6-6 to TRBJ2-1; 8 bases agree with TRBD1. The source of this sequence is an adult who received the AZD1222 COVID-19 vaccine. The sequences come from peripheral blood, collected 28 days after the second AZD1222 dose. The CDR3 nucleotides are TGTGCCAGCAGTTCCAACCGGGACAGGAACAATGAGCAGTTCTTC. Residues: CASSSNRDRNNEQFF.